This T cell receptor beta chain originates from a study of blood T cell repertoires in COVID-19. Study information: Whether acute or convalescent, the COVID-19 samples came from the United States, Italy and Spain. PBMCs, B-cell-depleted T cells, or T cells were the source of the cDNA or gDNA that made up the material.

V lost 4 bases to trimming and J lost 4 bases; unmatched junction nucleotides: 10. The CDR3 consists of 18 residues. Germline assignment: CDR1 LNHDA and CDR2 SQIVND (reference sequence). Enrolment of Seattle patients took place during active infection, and they were followed longitudinally. In the authors' methods: The authors estimated nucleated cell counts from reference gene primer amplification. The protocol was immunoSEQ multiplex PCR, while the TCRdb copy is restricted to in-frame clones and leaves out a portion. The D gene and trimming were derived from the DNA, and the V and J assignments and clone size from that table. The sample records 180,000 or so clones, roughly 81% being singletons.

The chain uses TRBV19 and TRBJ2-2; 12 bases map to TRBD1. The TCR sequence derives from a woman aged 40 to 50 with COVID-19, enrolled during active disease. The sequenced material came from peripheral blood. CDR3 protein: CASSTNRDRGLGTGELFF. As DNA, the CDR3 is TGTGCCAGTAGTACGAACCGGGACAGGGGGCTCGGCACCGGGGAGCTGTTTTTT.